This passage covers 5 T cell receptor beta chains from one sample sequenced in a study of PD-1 blockade in classical Hodgkin lymphoma. Every patient relapsed after autologous stem cell transplantation, and brentuximab vedotin exposure varied. Assay used: immunoSEQ multiplex PCR; TCRdb lists only in-frame clones, some missing. The sample holds more than 35,000 clones; approximately 86% are singletons and the top ten take about 7.8%. The starting material was peripheral blood mononuclear cells (PBMCs), obtained before the second cycle of nivolumab. The receptors were sampled from a human donor with classical Hodgkin lymphoma.

The table lists this clone with a count of one. V is TRBV6-4 and J is TRBJ2-1, with 8 bases that match TRBD2. V was pared by 2 bases and J by 0 bases, with 0 bases of the junction left unmatched. CDR1 is MRHNA and CDR2 is SNTAGT in the germline V gene. The CDR3 loop spans 15 amino acids. The chain's CDR3 is CASSDSGSSYNEQFF. Written as DNA, the CDR3 is TGTGCCAGCAGTGACAGCGGGAGCTCCTACAATGAGCAGTTCTTC.

The genes are TRBV5-1 and TRBJ2-5, with 8 bases that match TRBD2. After removal of 0 bases from V and 3 bases from J, the junction contained 4 bases not matched to a gene. CDR1 and CDR2 (germline): SGHRS, YFSETQ. The CDR3 loop spans 15 amino acids. CDR3 nucleotides: TGCGCCAGCAGCTTGGTGGCGGGGGGAGAAGAGACCCAGTACTTC. Translation: CASSLVAGGEETQYF.

The genes are TRBV9 and TRBJ2-3; 13 positions match TRBD2. Per the germline V gene, CDR1 is SGDLS and CDR2 is YYNGEE. The CDR3 covers 16 residues. Unmatched junction bases numbered 6, after V lost 4 bases and J lost 4 bases. The CDR3 sequence: CASSPWTSGSADTQYF. The DNA of the CDR3 is TGTGCCAGCAGCCCATGGACTAGCGGGAGTGCAGATACGCAGTATTTT.

The chain links TRBV11-3 to TRBJ2-6; D unclear. V was shortened by 8 bases and J by 11 bases, with 10 bases between the two germline ends. Per germline, CDR1 SGHNT and CDR2 YENEEA. This CDR3 spans 11 amino acids. The CDR3 DNA follows: TGTGCCAGCCACGGCGCCCACGTCCTGACTTTC. It encodes CASHGAHVLTF.

V usage is TRBV11-3 and J usage is TRBJ2-3, with 7 nucleotides matching TRBD2. CDR1 SGHNT and CDR2 YENEEA come from the germline V gene. V lost 2 bases to trimming and J lost 4 bases; unmatched junction nucleotides: 18. The CDR3 loop spans 19 amino acids. CDR3 sequence reads: CASSLPAWYVAGASDTQYF. In nucleotides, the CDR3 is TGTGCCAGCAGCTTACCGGCTTGGTACGTGGCGGGAGCCTCAGATACGCAGTATTTT.